The clone carrying this T cell receptor (beta chain) has a single count. The antigen is not known. V lost 1 base to trimming and J lost 6 bases; unmatched junction nucleotides: 8. Per germline, CDR1 LGHNA and CDR2 YNFKEQ. This CDR3 spans 18 amino acids. The data stem from a study of cytomegalovirus exposure and HLA in healthy donors. Across the study: The 550 to 700 first-cohort repertoires and the 120 or so validation repertoires shared the same platform, a later analysis reported.

Findings and limits, study-wide: It was found in a later analysis that first-cohort TCR clusters tended to co-occur in the approximately 130 validation repertoires.

TCRdb keeps only in-frame clones here, not all; method: immunoSEQ multiplex PCR. The sample comprises 120,000 or so clones, roughly 87% of which are singletons, and 1.5% to 2% rests with the top ten. The chain carries TRBV4-2 and TRBJ2-2; TRBD2 agrees at 13 bases. The sequencing sample was made of PBMCs. The origin of this receptor is a woman younger than 35 in good health and CMV-seronegative. This CDR3 is CASSQGGTSGAHAGELFF. CDR3 sequence (DNA): TGTGCCAGCAGCCAAGGCGGGACTAGCGGGGCCCACGCCGGGGAGCTGTTTTTT.